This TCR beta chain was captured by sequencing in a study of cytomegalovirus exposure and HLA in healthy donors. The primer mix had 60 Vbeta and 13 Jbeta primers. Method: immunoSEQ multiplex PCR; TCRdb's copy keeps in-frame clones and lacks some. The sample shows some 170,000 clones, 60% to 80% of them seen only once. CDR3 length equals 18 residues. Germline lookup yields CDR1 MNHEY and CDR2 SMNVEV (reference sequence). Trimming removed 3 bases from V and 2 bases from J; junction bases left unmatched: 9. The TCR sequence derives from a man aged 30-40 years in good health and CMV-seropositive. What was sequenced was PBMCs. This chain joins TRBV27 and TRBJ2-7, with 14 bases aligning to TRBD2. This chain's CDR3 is CASSFRTSGGPNTYEQYF. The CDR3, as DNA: TGTGCCAGCAGTTTCCGGACTAGCGGGGGGCCAAATACCTACGAGCAGTACTTC.